This T cell receptor beta chain came from a study of cytotoxic CD8 clonotypes in ibrutinib-treated CLL (dated by TCRdb to 2020 to 2023). Regarding the study in general: The cohort was composed of ten to eleven relapsed/refractory and roughly 14 treatment-naive patients; IGHV unmutated status was identified in 17 patients. Partial responses were observed in approximately 24 patients and complete responses in 2; after a median follow-up of 68 months, remission was maintained in roughly 15 patients and progression was observed in some twelve. Samples at response were collected after a median of around twelve months of treatment, with a range of about 6 to 36 months. On average, each sample had approximately 260,000 productive templates and approximately 85,000 productive rearrangements. Of the approximately 87 participants in the trial, roughly 25 had longitudinal samples available. Cryopreserved peripheral blood mononuclear cells were collected before treatment, at response, and at either disease progression or sustained remission. The paper as a whole reports these results and caveats: Public clonotypes were rare and either shrank or stayed stable during treatment, and the rise in clonality at ibrutinib response reflected expansion of private clonotypes. At ibrutinib response clonality went up, during sustained remission it held steady, and at progression it dropped back toward baseline. Sampling times were not matched between patients in sustained remission and patients whose disease was progressing, and lymph node repertoires were not examined. Baseline clonality was found to be higher than that of age-matched healthy donors and was strongly correlated with circulating CD8+ T-cell counts.

Points on this clone: Its target antigen remains unknown. Per-nucleotide qualities are absent, and no much larger clonotype sits a single base away.

On a MiSeq, deep resolution sequencing aimed for a depth between 1 in 1 million and 1 in 200,000 T cells, with each clonotype covered approximately 10x on average. The immunoSEQ hsTCRB Kit was used to generate the TCR beta libraries. The original methods were these. The data were analyzed with ImmunoSEQ Analyzer and ImmunoSEQ Data Assistant, and V, D and J gene assignments followed IMGT definitions. Clonality, which ranges from 0 to 1, was calculated as one minus the normalized Shannon entropy of productive rearrangement frequencies. Public clonotype analysis was restricted to overrepresented clonotypes comprising at least 0.05% of each patient's repertoire. Repertoires from roughly 13 age-matched healthy donors in immuneACCESS were used as clonality controls. TCRdb took over this immuneACCESS table, retaining in-frame rearrangements with V and J assigned. Such tables are incomplete; in checked studies, under half of the missing clones stem from an unresolved V gene, and the remainder is unexplained. V, J and clone size are taken as reported in that table, and D and trimming were inferred from the DNA itself. This sample gives 19,000 or so clones in total; over 70% of them show up just once. About 6% of the sample lies in the top ten.

For TCR beta library preparation, approximately 2 micrograms of genomic DNA were isolated from cryopreserved PBMCs. Longitudinal blood samples from CLL patients on ibrutinib monotherapy were analyzed using high-throughput TCR beta sequencing. Patients were enrolled in a phase 2 open-label single-center ibrutinib monotherapy trial. Relative to germline, V is 4 bases shorter and J is 0 bases shorter, with 10 bases between their ends. The CDR3 covers 16 residues, taking in both the cysteine and the phenylalanine. Left in the record is the CDR3 DNA by itself, 48 bases read in frame from the first base. CDR1 and CDR2, per the germline V gene, are MNHEY and SVGAGI.

Recombination joined TRBV6-5 with TRBJ1-6, with the identity of the D gene unclear. This receptor was identified in a human donor with chronic lymphocytic leukemia. The material sequenced was PBMCs, taken before ibrutinib treatment. This receptor has the CDR3 CASSFRFGSYNSPLHF. The nucleotide sequence reads TGTGCCAGCAGTTTTAGGTTCGGCTCCTATAATTCACCCCTCCACTTT.